Presented here are 3 T cell receptor beta chains from one specimen sequenced in a study of beta chain features in type 1 diabetes. The whole isolated RNA underwent reverse transcription, so sequencing captured expressed TCRB transcripts. Clones were read by immunoSEQ multiplex PCR, and TCRdb kept only the in-frame ones, dropping some. Seen here are 900,000 or so clones, under 20% observed once, and the top ten hold 0.023%. The sequenced sample was naive CD4+ T cells from blood. The receptor source for this set is a woman under 30 in good health.

This clone has a handful of counts. The gene calls are TRBV29-1 and TRBJ2-1; 9 bases fit TRBD1. The V and J ends lost 3 bases and 15 bases, in that order; junction bases with no gene match: 9. Germline V gene lookup returns CDR1 SQVTM and CDR2 ANQGSEA. This CDR3 has 12 residues. The CDR3 is CSVEASGQGLFF. The CDR3 DNA reads TGCAGCGTTGAGGCATCGGGACAGGGCCTGTTCTTC.

This clone was recorded a few times. The chain is built from TRBV18 and TRBJ1-2; weak D call: TRBD1 (5 bases). CDR3 length: 15 amino acids. Deletions cut 0 bases from V and 5 bases from J, with 13 bases between. Germline V gene lookup returns CDR1 KGHSH and CDR2 LQKENI. In nucleotides, the CDR3 is TGTGCCAGCTCACCACCGTCTAGGGGTTCTTATGGCTACACCTTC. Its protein is CASSPPSRGSYGYTF.

This clone was observed a few times. The chain couples TRBV5-1 to TRBJ2-5, with TRBD1 matching over 9 bases. The CDR3 consists of 15 residues. Trimming took 4 bases from V and 2 from J; bases not matched to a gene: 6. Per the germline V gene, CDR1 is SGHRS and CDR2 is YFSETQ. In DNA, the CDR3 is TGCGCCAGCAGCACGGGACAGGGACCACAAGAGACCCAGTACTTC. Translated: CASSTGQGPQETQYF.